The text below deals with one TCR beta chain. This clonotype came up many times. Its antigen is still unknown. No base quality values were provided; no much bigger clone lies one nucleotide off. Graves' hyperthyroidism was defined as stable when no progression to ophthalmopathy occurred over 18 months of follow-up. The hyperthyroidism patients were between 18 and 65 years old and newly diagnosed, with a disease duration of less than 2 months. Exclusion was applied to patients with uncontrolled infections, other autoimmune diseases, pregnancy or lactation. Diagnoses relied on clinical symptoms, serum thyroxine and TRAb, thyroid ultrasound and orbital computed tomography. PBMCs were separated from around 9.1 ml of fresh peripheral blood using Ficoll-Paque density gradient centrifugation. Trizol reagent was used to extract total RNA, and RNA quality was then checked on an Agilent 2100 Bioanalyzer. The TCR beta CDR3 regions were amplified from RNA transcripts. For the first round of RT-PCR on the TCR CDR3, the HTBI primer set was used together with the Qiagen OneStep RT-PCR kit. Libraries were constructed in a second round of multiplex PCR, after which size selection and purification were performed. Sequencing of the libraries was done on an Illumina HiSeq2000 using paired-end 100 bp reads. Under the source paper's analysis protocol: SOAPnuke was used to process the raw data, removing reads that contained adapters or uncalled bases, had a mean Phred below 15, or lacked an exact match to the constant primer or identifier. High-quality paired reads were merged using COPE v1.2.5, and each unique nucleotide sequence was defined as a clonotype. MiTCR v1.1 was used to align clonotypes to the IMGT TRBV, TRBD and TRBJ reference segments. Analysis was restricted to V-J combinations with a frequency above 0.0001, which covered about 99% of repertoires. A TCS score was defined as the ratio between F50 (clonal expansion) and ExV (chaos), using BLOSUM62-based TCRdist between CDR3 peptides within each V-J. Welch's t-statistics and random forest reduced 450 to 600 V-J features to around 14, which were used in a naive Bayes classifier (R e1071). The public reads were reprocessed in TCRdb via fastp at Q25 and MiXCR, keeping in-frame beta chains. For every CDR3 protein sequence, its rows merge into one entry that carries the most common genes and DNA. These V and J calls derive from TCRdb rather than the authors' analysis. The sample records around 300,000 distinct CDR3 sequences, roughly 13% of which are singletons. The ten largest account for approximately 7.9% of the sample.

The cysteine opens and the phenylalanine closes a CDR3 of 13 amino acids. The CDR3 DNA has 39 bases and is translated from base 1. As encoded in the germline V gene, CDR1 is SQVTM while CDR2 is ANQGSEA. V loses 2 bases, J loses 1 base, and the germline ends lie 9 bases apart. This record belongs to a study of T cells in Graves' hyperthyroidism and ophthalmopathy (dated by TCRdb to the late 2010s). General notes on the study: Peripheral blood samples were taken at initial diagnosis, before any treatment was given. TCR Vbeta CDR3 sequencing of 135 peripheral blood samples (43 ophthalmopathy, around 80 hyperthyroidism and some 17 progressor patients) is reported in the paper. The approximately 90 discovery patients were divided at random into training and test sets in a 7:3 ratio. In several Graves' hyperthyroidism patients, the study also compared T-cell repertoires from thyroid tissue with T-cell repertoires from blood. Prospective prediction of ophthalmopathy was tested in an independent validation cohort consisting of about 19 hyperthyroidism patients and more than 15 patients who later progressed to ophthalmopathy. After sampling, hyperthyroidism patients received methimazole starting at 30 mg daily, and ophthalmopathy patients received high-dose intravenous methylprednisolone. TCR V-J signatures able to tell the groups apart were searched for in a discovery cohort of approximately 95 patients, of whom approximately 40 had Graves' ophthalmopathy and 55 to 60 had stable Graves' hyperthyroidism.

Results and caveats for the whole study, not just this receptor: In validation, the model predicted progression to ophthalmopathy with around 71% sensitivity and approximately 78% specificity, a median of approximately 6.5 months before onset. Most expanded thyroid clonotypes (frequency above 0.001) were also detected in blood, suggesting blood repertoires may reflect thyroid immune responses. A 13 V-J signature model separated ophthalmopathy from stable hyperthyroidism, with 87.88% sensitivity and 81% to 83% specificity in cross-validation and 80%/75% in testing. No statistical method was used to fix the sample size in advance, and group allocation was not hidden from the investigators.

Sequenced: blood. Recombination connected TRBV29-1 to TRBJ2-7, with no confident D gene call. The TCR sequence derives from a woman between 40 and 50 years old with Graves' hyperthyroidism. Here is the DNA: TGCAGCGTTGAAACAGAGTATTCCTACGAGCAGTACTTC. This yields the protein CSVETEYSYEQYF.